This T cell receptor (beta chain) was captured in a study of cytomegalovirus exposure and HLA in healthy donors. Study results and caveats: Follow-up analysis seemed to connect common viral pathogens with several of the most significant clusters identified. Presence/absence analyses took donor sequencing depth as roughly uniform. Researchers reportedly found TCR beta sequences accurately predicted most subjects' HLA-A and HLA-B alleles.

In regard to this clone: The antigen remains unidentified.

With 60 Vbeta and 13 Jbeta primers, the PCR was carried out. Sequencing used immunoSEQ multiplex PCR; TCRdb keeps in-frame clones, though not all of them. The data show 100,000 to 150,000 clones, about 81% seen once. The sample consisted of PBMCs. The source is a woman aged 25 to 39 in good health and CMV-seronegative.

CDR3 DNA sequence: TGTGCCAGCAGAGGAGGAGTCCGCTATGGCTACACCTTC. Translated: CASRGGVRYGYTF. The V call is TRBV2, the J call TRBJ1-2; D not certain. Between the trimmed V and J ends, which lost 6 bases and 4 bases, there was a span of 12 bases. This CDR3 spans 13 amino acids. The germline CDR1 and CDR2 sequences are SNHLY and FYNNEI.